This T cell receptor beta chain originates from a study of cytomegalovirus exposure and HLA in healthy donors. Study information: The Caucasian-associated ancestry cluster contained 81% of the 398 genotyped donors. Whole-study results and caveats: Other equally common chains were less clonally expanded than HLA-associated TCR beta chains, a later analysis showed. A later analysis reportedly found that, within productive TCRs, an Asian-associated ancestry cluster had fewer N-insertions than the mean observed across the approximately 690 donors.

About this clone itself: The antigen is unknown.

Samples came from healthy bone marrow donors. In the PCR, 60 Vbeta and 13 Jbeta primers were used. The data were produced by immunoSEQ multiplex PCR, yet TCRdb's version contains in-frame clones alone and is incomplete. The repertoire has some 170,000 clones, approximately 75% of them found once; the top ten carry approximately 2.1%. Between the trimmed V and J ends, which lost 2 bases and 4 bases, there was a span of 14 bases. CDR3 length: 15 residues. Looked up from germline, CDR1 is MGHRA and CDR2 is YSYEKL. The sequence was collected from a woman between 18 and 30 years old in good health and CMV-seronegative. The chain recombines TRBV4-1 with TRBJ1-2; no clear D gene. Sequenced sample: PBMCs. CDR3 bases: TGCGCCAGCAGCCAAAAGCCCGGGGTTATCTATGGCTACACCTTC. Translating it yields CASSQKPGVIYGYTF.